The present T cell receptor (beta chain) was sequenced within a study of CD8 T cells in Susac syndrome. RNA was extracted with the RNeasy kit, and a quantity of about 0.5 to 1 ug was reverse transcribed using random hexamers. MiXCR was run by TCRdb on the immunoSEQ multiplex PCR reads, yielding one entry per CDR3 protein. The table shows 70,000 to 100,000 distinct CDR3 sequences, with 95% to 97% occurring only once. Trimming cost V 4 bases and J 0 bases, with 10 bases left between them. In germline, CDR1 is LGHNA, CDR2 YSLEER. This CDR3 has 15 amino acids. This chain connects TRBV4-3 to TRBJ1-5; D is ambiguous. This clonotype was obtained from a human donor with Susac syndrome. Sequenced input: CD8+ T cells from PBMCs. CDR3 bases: TGCGCCAGCAGCCCCGACTGGTATAGCAATCAGCCCCAGCATTTT. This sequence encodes CASSPDWYSNQPQHF.